The sequence of this T cell receptor beta chain was determined in a study of T cell responses to AZD1222 COVID-19 vaccine. Here immunoSEQ multiplex PCR was the method, and the copy in TCRdb shows in-frame clones only, minus some. There are 150,000 or so clones in the sample; about 90% occur only once, and 1.3% lies in the top ten. Regarding this clone: Its antigen is unknown.

This CDR3 is 15 amino acids long. Germline-derived CDR1 and CDR2 are PRHDT and FYEKMQ (reference sequence). Trimming took 0 bases from V and 5 from J, leaving 11 bases between them. Study results and caveats: Unmutated variant regions reportedly attract nearly half of all spike-specific TCRs. Spike-specific TCRs gained breadth and depth after people received two AZD1222 doses. Repertoires in all cases were sampled only once the peak T cell response had passed. AZD1222 recipients seropositive at baseline numbered only six or seven.

Here the sequenced sample was peripheral blood, taken 28 days after the second AZD1222 dose. The origin of this receptor is an adult who received the AZD1222 COVID-19 vaccine. The chain carries TRBV13 and TRBJ2-1, with D possibly matching TRBD1 (8 bases). The CDR3 region has the DNA TGTGCCAGCAGCTTAGGACAGGGGGGGAACAATGAGCAGTTCTTC. This codes for CASSLGQGGNNEQFF.